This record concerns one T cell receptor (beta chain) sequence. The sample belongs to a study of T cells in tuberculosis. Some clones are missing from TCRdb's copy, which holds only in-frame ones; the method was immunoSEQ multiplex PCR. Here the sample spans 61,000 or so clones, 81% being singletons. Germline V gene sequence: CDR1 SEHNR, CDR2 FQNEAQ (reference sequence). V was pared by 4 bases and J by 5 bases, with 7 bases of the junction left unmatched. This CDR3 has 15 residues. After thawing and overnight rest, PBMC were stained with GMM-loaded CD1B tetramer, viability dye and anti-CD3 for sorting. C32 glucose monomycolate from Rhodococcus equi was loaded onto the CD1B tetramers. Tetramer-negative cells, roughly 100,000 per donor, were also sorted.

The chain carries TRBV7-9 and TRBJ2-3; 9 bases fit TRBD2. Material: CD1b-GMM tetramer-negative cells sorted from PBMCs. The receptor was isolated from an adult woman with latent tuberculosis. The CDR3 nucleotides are TGTGCCAGCAGCTCCCGCGGGGGGGCGGGAGATACGCAGTATTTT. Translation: CASSSRGGAGDTQYF.